Given below is one T cell receptor (beta chain) in context. Its target is not known. The data derive from a study of shared clonotypes between healthy human individuals. Regarding the study as a whole: Larger estimated richness was generally recorded for naive subsets relative to memory subsets.

Using immunoSEQ multiplex PCR, the repertoire was profiled, and TCRdb retains in-frame clones only, with some absent. Among some 2,400,000 clones listed, approximately 96% were seen once. Germline CDR1 reads SGHRS; CDR2 reads YFSETQ. With V trimmed by 4 bases and J by 0 bases, 12 bases remained unmatched. The CDR3 is 17 amino acids. This sequence joins TRBV5-1 and TRBJ2-7; 8 bases fit TRBD1. Sequenced material: naive CD4+ T cells sorted from blood. This sample's subset: CD45RA+ positively selected. The TCR was taken from a young man in good health. The CDR3 here is CASSPGLTGVRSYEQYF. CDR3 nucleotide sequence: TGCGCCAGCAGCCCGGGCCTGACAGGGGTCCGCTCCTACGAGCAGTACTTC.